The clone carrying this T cell receptor (beta chain) has only a few counts. These data belong to a study of T-cell memory formation after mild COVID-19. At the level of the study: TCR clusters were mostly confined to one donor each.

Germline V gene sequence: CDR1 SGHTA, CDR2 FQGTGA. This CDR3 is 14 amino acids long. V gave up 5 bases and J gave up 7 bases, with 18 bases separating them. TCRdb passed the 5' RACE reads through MiXCR, listing each CDR3 protein once. The table has around 300,000 distinct CDR3 sequences, roughly 18% seen once; the top ten hold roughly 23%. The chain combines TRBV7-3 with TRBJ2-7, with a weak D call TRBD1 (6 bases). The sequence was obtained from a man aged 18 to 29 who had mild COVID-19 (a few samples of this study predate the infection). Cell type and time point are not known. The sequenced sample was PBMCs or a T cell subset sorted from them (not recorded which). The DNA for the CDR3 is TGTGCCAGCAGCGGACAGCCCCAATCGGGTGAGCAGTACTTC. Its translation: CASSGQPQSGEQYF.